This T cell receptor beta chain was profiled in a study of CD8+ T cells in alopecia areata (dated by TCRdb to 2017 to 2018). At the level of the whole study: The treated patients took part in an open-label pilot trial in which moderate-to-severe alopecia areata was treated with oral tofacitinib at 5 to 10 mg twice daily. Patients stayed on tofacitinib for 6 to 18 months and then had 6 months of follow-up off drug so that delayed response and recurrence could be assessed. To study T cell clonal expansion in alopecia areata, the researchers applied high-throughput TCRbeta sequencing to both the C3H/HeJ mouse model and human patients. On the human side, TCRbeta sequencing was run on scalp tissue and on sorted CD4+ and CD8+ peripheral blood T cells from healthy controls and from alopecia areata patients with either patchy or totalis/universalis disease. Tofacitinib-treated patients had biopsies at baseline and at 4 and 24 weeks of treatment, with a later scalp biopsy in several patients. Scalp clonality was compared across normal scalp (n=4), patchy alopecia areata scalp (n=8), and alopecia totalis/universalis scalp (n=8). The RNA source kit depended on sample type: the PAXgene miRNA kit for fixed scalp, the miRNeasy kit for PBMCs, and the RNeasy kit for mouse skin. TCRbeta CDR3 regions were amplified by immunoSEQ multiplex PCR using 35 Vbeta forward and 13 Jbeta reverse primers. Results the study describes overall, beyond this receptor: Unlike mouse skin, where gammadelta T cells dominate, normal human skin contains resident alphabeta T cells that get sequenced too, which complicates analysis of the scalp TCR repertoire. Compared with normal scalp, lesional scalp, particularly in alopecia totalis/universalis, had higher clonality and more expanded CD8+ clones, which suggests antigenic drive. Compared with mice, TCR sequences shared between patients were less clear, possibly partly because of HLA diversity across the patient population.

Peripheral blood and lesional scalp punch biopsies were obtained from patients with alopecia areata. PBMCs were isolated by density centrifugation and stained for CD3, CD4 and CD8, and CD4+ and CD8+ T cells were sorted on a FACSAria. Libraries were made using the immunoSEQ multiplex PCR assay. For TCR sequencing, RNA was extracted from every sample and reverse transcribed into cDNA to serve as template. SuperScript III was used for first-strand cDNA synthesis, primed with a 2:1 mix of oligo-dT and random hexamers. A synthetic immune receptor repertoire was used to gauge amplification bias, and whatever bias remained was removed computationally. The authors' analysis ran thus. Raw reads were preprocessed to remove errors, and CDR3 was defined by IMGT conventions from the conserved cysteine to phenylalanine. Clonality was computed as 1 minus the Shannon entropy, with the entropy normalized by log2 of the number of productive unique TCRs. Scalp TCRbeta sequences were cross-referenced with sorted blood CD4 and CD8 repertoires so that the CD4 or CD8 identity of scalp clones could be inferred. Not all clones reach the TCRdb copy of this immuneACCESS table, which keeps in-frame sequences only. Checked studies attribute under half of the gap to unresolved V genes and leave the rest unexplained. Clone size and the V and J calls come from that table; the DNA yielded D and trimming. Present in this sample are more than 85,000 clones, less than 50% of which were seen just once. The top ten hold 0.75% to 0.9% of the sample.

Turning to this clone: Its antigen is not yet known. No much larger clone exists at a distance of one base, and base qualities are not known.

Trimming costs V 4 bases and J 0 bases, and their ends lie 6 bases apart. The CDR3 sequence holds 12 residues, the cysteine and phenylalanine included. Solely the CDR3 DNA is kept, with 36 bases framed from the first base. From the germline V gene, CDR1 is SQVTM and CDR2 is ANQGSEA. The V gene is TRBV29-1 and the J gene is TRBJ2-5; no confident D gene assignment can be made. The origin of this receptor is a human donor with alopecia areata. Sequenced material: CD4+ T cells sorted from blood. The encoded CDR3 is CSVAENQETQYF. The nucleotides are TGCAGCGTTGCTGAGAACCAAGAGACCCAGTACTTC.